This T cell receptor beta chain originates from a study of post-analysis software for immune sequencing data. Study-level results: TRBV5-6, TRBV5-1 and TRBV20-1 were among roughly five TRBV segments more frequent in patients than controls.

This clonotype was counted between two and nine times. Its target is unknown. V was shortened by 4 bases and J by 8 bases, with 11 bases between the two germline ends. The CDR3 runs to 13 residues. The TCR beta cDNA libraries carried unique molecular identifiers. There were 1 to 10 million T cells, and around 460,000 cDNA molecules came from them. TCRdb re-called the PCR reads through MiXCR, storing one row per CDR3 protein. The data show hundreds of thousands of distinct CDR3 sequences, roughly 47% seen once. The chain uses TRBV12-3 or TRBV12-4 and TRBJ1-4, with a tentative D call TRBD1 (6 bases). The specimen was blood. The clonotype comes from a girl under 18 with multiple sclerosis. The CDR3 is CASSSGTPEKLFF. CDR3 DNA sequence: TGTGCCAGCAGTTCCGGGACACCCGAAAAACTGTTTTTT.